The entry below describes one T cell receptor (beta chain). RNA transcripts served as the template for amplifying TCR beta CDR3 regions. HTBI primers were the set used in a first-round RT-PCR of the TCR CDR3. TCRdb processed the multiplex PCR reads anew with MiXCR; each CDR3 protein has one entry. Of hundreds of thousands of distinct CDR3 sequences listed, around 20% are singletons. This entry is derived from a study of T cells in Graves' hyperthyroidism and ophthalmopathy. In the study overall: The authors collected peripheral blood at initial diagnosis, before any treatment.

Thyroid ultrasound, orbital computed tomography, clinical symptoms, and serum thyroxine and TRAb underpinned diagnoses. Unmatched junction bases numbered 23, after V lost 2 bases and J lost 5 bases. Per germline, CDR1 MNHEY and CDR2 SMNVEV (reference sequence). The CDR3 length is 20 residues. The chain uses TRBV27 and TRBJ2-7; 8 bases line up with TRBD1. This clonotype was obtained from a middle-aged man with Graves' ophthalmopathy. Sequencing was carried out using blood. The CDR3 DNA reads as TGTGCCAGCAGTTTAATAAGTCGCTTGCTGGGGGACAGGCCCTATAACGAGCAGTACTTC. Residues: CASSLISRLLGDRPYNEQYF.